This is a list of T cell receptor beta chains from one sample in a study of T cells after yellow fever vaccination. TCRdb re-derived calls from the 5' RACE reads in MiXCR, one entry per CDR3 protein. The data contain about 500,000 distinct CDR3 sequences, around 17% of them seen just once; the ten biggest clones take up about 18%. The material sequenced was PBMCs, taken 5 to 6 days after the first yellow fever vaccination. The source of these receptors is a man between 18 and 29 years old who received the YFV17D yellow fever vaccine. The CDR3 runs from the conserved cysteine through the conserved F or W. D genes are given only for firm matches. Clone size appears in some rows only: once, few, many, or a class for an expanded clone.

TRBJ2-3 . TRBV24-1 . TGTGCCACCAGTGATAACAACGAACCTGATACGCAGTATTTT CATSDNNEPDTQYF
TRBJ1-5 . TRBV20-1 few TGCAGTGCCACAACAGGAGAACCTAATCAGCCCCAGCATTTT CSATTGEPNQPQHF
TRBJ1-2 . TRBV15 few TGTGCCACCAGCAGAGATAATATTGGGGGGCAGGACTACACCTTC CATSRDNIGGQDYTF
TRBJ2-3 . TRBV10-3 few TGTGCCATCGGGTCCTCTATTGGATTCACAGATACGCAGTATTTT CAIGSSIGFTDTQYF
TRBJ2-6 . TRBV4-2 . TGTGCCAGCAGCCAAACACATCAGGTACCCTCTGGGGCCAACGTCCTGACTTTC CASSQTHQVPSGANVLTF
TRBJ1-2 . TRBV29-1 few TGCAGCGTTGCGGACATCTATGGCTACACCTTC CSVADIYGYTF
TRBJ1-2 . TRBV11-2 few TGTGCCAGCAGCTTAGATCCCGTCTATGGCTACACCTTC CASSLDPVYGYTF
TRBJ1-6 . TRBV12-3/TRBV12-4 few TGTGCCAGCGTCAGGGAGAGAAATTCACCCCTCCACTTT CASVRERNSPLHF
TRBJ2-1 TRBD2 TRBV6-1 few TGTGCCAGCCATAAGACTAGCATCACCACAGAGCAGTTCTTC CASHKTSITTEQFF
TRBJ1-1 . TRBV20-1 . TGCAGTGCTAGAGTTATCGAGATGAACACTGAAGCTTTCTTT CSARVIEMNTEAFF
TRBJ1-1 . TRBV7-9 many TGTGCCAGCAGCGGCAGGGGGAACACTGAAGCTTTCTTT CASSGRGNTEAFF
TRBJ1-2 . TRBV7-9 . TGTGCCAGCAAACAGAGCGCCTATGGCTACACCTTC CASKQSAYGYTF
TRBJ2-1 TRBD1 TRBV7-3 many TGTGCCAGCAGCCACAGGGGGGCCTCCTACAATGAGCAGTTCTTC CASSHRGASYNEQFF
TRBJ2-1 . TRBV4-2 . TGTGCCAGCAGCCAACAATTGCGGGTTGCCTCCAATGAGCAGTTCTTC CASSQQLRVASNEQFF
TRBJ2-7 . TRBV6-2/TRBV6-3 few TGTGCCAGCAGTTACCGCCTCTACGAGCAGTACTTC CASSYRLYEQYF
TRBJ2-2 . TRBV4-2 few TGTGCCAGCAGCTACCGGGGCAAATCCTTCCTCGGGGAGCTGTTTTTT CASSYRGKSFLGELFF
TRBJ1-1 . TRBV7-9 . TGTGCCAGCAGTTCCCGTGGAGCGCGGGGAACTGAAGCTTTCTTT CASSSRGARGTEAFF
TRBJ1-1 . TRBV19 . TGTGCCAGTAGTCCAGAGACGACCGTTCGTTCCGAAGCTTTCTTT CASSPETTVRSEAFF
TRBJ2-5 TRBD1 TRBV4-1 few TGCGCCAGCAGCCAAACTATGTCTTTGGGGACAGTGGCCAGGACCCAGTACTTC CASSQTMSLGTVARTQYF
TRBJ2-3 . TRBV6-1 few TGTGCCGGGGGGACGGCCGACACAGATACGCAGTATTTT CAGGTADTDTQYF
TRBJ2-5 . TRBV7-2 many TGTGCCAGCAGCTTTGGCACCGCTTTGGAGACCCAGTACTTC CASSFGTALETQYF
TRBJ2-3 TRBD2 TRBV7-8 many TGTGCCAGCAGCTTAGCGCCGGGGGGAAGCACAGATACGCAGTATTTT CASSLAPGGSTDTQYF
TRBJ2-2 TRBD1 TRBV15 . TGTGCCACCAGCGGTTGGGACAGGCAATTCCCTACCGGGGAGCTGTTTTTT CATSGWDRQFPTGELFF
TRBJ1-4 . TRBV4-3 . TGCGCCAGCAGCCAAGATCCACAGACTAATGAAAAACTGTTTTTT CASSQDPQTNEKLFF
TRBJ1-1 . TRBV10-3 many TGTGCCATCAGTGCCCCGGGGATGGTGAACACTGAAGCTTTCTTT CAISAPGMVNTEAFF
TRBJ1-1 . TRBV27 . TGTGCCAGCAGCCCCCTCGGGGAGAACACTGAAGCTTTCTTT CASSPLGENTEAFF
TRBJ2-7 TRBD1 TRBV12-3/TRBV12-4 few TGTGCCAGCAGTTCGCTGGGACAGGGACGCTACGAGCAGTACTTC CASSSLGQGRYEQYF
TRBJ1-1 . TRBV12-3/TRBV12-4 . TGTGCCAGCAGTTCACCCTCGGGCAGGTTGAACACTGAAGCTTTCTTT CASSSPSGRLNTEAFF
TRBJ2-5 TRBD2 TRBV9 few TGTGCCAGCAGCGGAAGACTAGCGAGCCAAGAGACCCAGTACTTC CASSGRLASQETQYF
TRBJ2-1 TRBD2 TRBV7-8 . TGTGCCAGCAGCTCCAGGGGTAGCGGGGGGGCCTGGCGGAATGAGCAGTTCTTC CASSSRGSGGAWRNEQFF
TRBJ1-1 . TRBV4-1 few TGCGCCAGCAGCCATGACCCCCAGGGTGAAGCTTTCTTT CASSHDPQGEAFF
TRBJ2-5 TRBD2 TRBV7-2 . TGTGCCAGCAGATCGACTAGCGGGGTGTACCAAGAGACCCGGTACTTC CASRSTSGVYQETRYF
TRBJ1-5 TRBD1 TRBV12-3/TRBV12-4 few TGTGCCAGCAGACGGACAGGGGGCTTATCCCAGCATTTT CASRRTGGLSQHF
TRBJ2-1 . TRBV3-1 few TGTGCCAGCAGCCAAGATAGTGGTGGGCGGGAGCAGTTCTTC CASSQDSGGREQFF
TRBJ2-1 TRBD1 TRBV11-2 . TGTGCCAGCAGCTTAAACAGGGGCGATGAGCAGTTCTTC CASSLNRGDEQFF